This T cell receptor beta chain was observed in a study of tumor and adjacent non-tumor tissue in lung cancer. Whole-study context: The cohort had 12 to 13 adenocarcinoma, a couple of squamous cell and 1 small cell patients. Overall study results and limits: TCR diversity was significantly greater in tumor than normal lung tissue.

The V gene's germline CDR1 is SGHDT and CDR2 YYEEEE. The CDR3 is 15 amino acids. V lost 7 bases and J 7 bases, leaving 21 bases between the germline ends. Comment on this clonotype: The antigen is not known.

RNA was extracted from bulk tissue without any cell sorting. TCRbeta libraries were built with three rounds of nested PCR, modified from ARM-PCR. TCRdb re-called the multiplex PCR reads through MiXCR, storing one row per CDR3 protein. The table lists 200,000 or so distinct CDR3 sequences, around 70% of them singletons. This receptor was identified in a man in his 60s with non-small cell lung cancer. J is TRBJ1-5 and V is TRBV5-6; D remains ambiguous. Sequencing was done on a sample of lung tumor tissue. CDR3: CASSPGEWSEQPQHF. The CDR3 DNA is TGTGCCAGCTCCCCTGGGGAGTGGTCCGAACAGCCCCAGCATTTT.